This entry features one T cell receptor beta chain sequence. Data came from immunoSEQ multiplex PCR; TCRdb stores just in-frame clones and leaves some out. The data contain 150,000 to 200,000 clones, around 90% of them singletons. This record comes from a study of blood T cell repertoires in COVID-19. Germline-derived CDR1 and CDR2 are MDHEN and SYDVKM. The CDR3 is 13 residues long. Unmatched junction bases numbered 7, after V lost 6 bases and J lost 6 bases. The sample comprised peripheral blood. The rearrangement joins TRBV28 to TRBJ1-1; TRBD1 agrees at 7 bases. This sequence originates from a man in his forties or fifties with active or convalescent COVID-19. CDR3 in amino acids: CASRRDSLAEAFF. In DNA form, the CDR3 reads TGTGCCAGCAGACGGGACAGCCTGGCTGAAGCTTTCTTT.